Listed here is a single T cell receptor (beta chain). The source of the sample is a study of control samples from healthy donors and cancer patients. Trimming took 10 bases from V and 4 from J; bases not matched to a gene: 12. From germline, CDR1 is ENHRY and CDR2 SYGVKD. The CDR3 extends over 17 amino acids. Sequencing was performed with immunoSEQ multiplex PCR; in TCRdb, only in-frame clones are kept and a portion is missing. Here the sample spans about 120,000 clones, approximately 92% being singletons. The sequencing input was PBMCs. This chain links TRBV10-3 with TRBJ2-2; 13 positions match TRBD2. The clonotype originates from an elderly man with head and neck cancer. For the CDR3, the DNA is TGTGCCACCCTTTCCGGGACTAGCGGGATTAGCACCGGGGAGCTGTTTTTT. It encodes CATLSGTSGISTGELFF.